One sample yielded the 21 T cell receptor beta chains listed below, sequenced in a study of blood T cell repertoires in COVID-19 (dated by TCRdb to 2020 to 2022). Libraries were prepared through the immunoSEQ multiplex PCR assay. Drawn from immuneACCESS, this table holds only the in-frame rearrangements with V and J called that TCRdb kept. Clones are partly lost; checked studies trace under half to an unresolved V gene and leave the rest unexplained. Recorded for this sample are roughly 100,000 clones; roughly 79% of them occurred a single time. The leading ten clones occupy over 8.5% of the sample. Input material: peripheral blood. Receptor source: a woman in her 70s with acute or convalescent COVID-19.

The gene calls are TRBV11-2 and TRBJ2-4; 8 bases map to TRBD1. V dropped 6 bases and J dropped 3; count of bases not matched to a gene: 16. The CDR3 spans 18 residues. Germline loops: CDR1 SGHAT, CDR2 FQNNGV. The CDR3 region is CASRPLGTGGFGKNIQYF. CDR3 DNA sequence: TGTGCCAGCAGACCTTTGGGGACAGGAGGTTTTGGCAAAAACATTCAGTACTTC.

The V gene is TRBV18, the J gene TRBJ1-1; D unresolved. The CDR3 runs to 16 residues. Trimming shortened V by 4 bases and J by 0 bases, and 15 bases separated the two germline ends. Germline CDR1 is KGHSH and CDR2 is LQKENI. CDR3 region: CASSLGRVVLNTEAFF. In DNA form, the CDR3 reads TGTGCCAGCTCACTGGGGAGGGTGGTGTTGAACACTGAAGCTTTCTTT.

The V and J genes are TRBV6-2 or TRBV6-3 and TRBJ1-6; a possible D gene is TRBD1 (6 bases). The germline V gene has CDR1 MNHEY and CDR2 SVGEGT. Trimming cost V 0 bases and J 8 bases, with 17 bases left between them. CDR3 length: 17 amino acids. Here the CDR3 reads CASSYSLAGARDSPLHF. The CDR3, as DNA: TGTGCCAGCAGTTACTCCCTCGCAGGGGCCCGGGATTCACCCCTCCACTTT.

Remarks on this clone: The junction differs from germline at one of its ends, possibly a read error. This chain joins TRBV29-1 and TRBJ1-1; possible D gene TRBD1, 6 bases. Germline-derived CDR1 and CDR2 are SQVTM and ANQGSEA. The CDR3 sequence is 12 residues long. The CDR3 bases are TGCAGCGTAGAAGGGGGGGGCCCCGAAGCTTTCTTT. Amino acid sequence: CSVEGGGPEAFF. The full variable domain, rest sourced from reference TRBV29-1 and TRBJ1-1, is SAVISQKPSRDICQRGTSLTIQCQVDSQVTMMFWYRQQPGQSLTLIATANQGSEATYESGFVIDKFPISRPNLTFSTLTVSNMSPEDSSIYLCSVEGGGPEAFFGQGTRLTVV.

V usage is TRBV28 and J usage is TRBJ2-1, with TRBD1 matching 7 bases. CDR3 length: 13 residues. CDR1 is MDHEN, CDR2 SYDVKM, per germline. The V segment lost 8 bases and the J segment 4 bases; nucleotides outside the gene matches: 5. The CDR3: CASRTGQYNEQFF. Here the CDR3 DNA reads TGTGCCAGCCGGACAGGACAGTACAATGAGCAGTTCTTC.

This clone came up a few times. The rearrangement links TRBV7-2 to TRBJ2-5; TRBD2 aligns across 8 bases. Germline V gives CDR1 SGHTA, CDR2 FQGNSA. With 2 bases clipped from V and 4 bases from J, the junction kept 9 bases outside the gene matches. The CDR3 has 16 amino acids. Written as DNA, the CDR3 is TGTGCCAGCAGCTTAATAAGAGCGGGAGTTGCAGAGACCCAGTACTTC. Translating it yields CASSLIRAGVAETQYF.

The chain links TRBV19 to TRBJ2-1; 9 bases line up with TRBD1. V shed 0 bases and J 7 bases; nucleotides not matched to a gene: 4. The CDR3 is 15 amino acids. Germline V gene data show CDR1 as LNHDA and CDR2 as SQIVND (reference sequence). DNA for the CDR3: TGTGCCAGTAGTATAGATGGACAGGGGAGGAATGAGCAGTTCTTC. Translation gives CASSIDGQGRNEQFF.

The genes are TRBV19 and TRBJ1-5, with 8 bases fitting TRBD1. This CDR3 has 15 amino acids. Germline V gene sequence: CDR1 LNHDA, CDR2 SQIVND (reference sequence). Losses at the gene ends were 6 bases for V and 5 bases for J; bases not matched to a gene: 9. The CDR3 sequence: CASSRTGLGDQPQHF. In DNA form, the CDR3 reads TGTGCCAGTAGCAGGACAGGGTTGGGGGATCAGCCCCAGCATTTT.

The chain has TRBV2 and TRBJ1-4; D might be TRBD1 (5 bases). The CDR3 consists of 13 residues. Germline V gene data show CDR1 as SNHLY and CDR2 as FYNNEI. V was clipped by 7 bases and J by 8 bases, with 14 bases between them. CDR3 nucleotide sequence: TGTGCCAGCAACTGGGGCAGTAGGGAAAAACTGTTTTTT. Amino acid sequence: CASNWGSREKLFF. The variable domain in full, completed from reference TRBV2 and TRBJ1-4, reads EPEVTQTPSHQVTQMGQEVILRCVPISNHLYFYWYRQILGQKVEFLVSFYNNEISEKSEIFDDQFSVERPDGSNFTLKIRSTKLEDSAMYFCASNWGSREKLFFGSGTQLSVL.

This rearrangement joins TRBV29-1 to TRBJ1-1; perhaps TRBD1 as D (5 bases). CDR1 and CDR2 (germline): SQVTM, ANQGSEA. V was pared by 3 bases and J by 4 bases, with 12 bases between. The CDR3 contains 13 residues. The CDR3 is CSVESGFGTEAFF. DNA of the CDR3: TGCAGCGTTGAGTCAGGGTTTGGCACTGAAGCTTTCTTT.

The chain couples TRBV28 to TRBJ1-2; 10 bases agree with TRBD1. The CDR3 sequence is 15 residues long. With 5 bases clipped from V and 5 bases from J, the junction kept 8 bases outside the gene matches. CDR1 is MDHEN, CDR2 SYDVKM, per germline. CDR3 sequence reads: CASSTPGQGTYGYTF. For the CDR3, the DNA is TGTGCCAGCAGTACTCCGGGACAGGGGACATATGGCTACACCTTC.

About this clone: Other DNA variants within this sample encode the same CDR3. The CDR3 here is CAISESGQGYHEQYF. In nucleotides, the CDR3 is TGTGCCATCAGTGAGTCGGGGCAGGGTTACCACGAGCAGTACTTC. The rearrangement joins TRBV10-3 to TRBJ2-7; D may be TRBD1 (5 bases). Germline-derived CDR1 and CDR2 are ENHRY and SYGVKD. Trimming shortened V by 0 bases and J by 5 bases, and 14 bases separated the two germline ends. The CDR3 runs to 15 residues.

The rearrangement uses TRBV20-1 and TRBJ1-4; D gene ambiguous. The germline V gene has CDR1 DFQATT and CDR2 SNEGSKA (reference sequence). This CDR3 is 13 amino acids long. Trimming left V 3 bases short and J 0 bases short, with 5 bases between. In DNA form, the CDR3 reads TGCAGTGCTAGTCCTCCAACTAATGAAAAACTGTTTTTT. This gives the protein CSASPPTNEKLFF.

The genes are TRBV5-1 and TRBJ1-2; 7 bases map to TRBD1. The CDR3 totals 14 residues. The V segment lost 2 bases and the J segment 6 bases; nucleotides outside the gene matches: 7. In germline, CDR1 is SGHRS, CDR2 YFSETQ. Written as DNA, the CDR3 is TGCGCCAGCAGCTTCGACAGGGCGTTCGATGGCTACACCTTC. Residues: CASSFDRAFDGYTF.

The CDR3, as DNA: TGTGCCAGCAGCTTGACTAGCGGCTACAATGAGCAGTTCTTC. Protein product: CASSLTSGYNEQFF. The chain joins TRBV11-2 to TRBJ2-1, with 9 bases aligning to TRBD2. Germline V gives CDR1 SGHAT, CDR2 FQNNGV. This CDR3 contains 14 residues. The junction had 0 bases not matched to a gene; V was cut back by 3 bases and J by 3 bases.

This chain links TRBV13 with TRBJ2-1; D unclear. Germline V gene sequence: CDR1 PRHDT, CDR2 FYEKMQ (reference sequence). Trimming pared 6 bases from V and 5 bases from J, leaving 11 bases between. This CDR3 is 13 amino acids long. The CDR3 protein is CASSKATNNEQFF. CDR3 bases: TGTGCCAGCAGTAAGGCCACTAACAATGAGCAGTTCTTC.

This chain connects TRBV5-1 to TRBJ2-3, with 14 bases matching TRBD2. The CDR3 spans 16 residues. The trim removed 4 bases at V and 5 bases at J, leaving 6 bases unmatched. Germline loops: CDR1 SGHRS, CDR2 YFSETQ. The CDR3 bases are TGCGCCAGCAGCGAGGGACTAGCGGGAGATAAAGATACGCAGTATTTT. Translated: CASSEGLAGDKDTQYF.

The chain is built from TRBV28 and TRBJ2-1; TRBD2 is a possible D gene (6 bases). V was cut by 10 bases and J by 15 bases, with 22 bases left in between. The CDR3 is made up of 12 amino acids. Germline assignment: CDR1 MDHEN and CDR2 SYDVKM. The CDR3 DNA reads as TGTGCCACCACGGAGCGTCCGGGAGTAGTGTTCTTC. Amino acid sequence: CATTERPGVVFF.

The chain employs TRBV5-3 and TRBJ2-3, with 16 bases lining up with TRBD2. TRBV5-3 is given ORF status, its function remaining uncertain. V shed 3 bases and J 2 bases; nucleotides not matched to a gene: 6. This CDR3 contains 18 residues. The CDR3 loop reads CARSSGTSGRALTDTQYF. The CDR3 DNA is TGTGCCAGAAGCTCCGGGACTAGCGGGAGGGCCCTCACAGATACGCAGTATTTT.

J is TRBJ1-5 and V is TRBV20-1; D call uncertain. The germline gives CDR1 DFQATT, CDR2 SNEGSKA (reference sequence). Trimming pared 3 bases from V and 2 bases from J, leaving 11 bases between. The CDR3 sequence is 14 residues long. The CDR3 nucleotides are TGCAGTGCTAGTAAGGACTCTGGCAATCAGCCCCAGCATTTT. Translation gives CSASKDSGNQPQHF.

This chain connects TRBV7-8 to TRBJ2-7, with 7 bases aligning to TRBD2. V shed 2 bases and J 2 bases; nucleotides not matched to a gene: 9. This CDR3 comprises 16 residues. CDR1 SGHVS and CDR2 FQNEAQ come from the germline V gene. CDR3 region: CASSLFRGSGTYEQYF. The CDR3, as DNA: TGTGCCAGCAGCTTATTTCGCGGGAGCGGCACCTACGAGCAGTACTTC.